The 28 T cell receptor beta chains listed next were all sequenced from one sample in a study of T cell clonality in common variable immunodeficiency. The assay was immunoSEQ multiplex PCR, and TCRdb's table has in-frame clones only and misses some. Singletons are absent from the sample, which has about 47,000 clones. Sequencing used peripheral blood mononuclear cells. The receptors originated from a person aged 18 to 75 in good health.

This clone was counted ten times or more. The CDR3 is cut off 3 residues early in the read; its end comes from the germline J gene. The chain combines TRBV30 with TRBJ1-1; no firm D call. The CDR3 contains 13 residues. Trimming shortened V by 2 bases and J by 1 base, and 8 bases separated the two germline ends. The germline gives CDR1 GTSNPN, CDR2 SVGIG (reference sequence). The CDR3 region is CAWSSSGNTEAFF. CDR3 DNA, as far as it was read: TGTGCCTGGAGTAGCTCGGGGAACACTGAA. Variable domain in full (rest from reference TRBV30 and TRBJ1-1): SQTIHQWPATLVQPVGSPLSLECTVEGTSNPNLYWYRQAAGRGLQLLFYSVGIGQISSEVPQNLSASRPQDRQFILSSKKLLLSDSGFYLCAWSSSGNTEAFFGQGTRLTVV.

In this sample, this clone turned up many times. Sequencing ends 3 residues short of the CDR3 end; the germline J gene provides the rest. V and J are TRBV4-1 and TRBJ2-3; 10 bases align to TRBD2. V was pared by 0 bases and J by 3 bases, with 3 bases of the junction left unmatched. Germline-derived CDR1 and CDR2 are MGHRA and YSYEKL. This CDR3 is 16 amino acids long. CDR3 bases read: TGCGCCAGCAGCCAAGATCCTAGCGGGGGTACAGATACG. Protein product: CASSQDPSGGTDT. The entire CDR3 protein is CASSQDPSGGTDTQYF.

At least ten counts were recorded for this clone. The CDR3 goes on 3 residues after the read ends, and that part is filled in from the germline J gene. This chain links TRBV7-2 with TRBJ1-4; D unresolved. From germline, CDR1 is SGHTA and CDR2 FQGNSA. V lost 5 bases, J lost 7 bases, and 11 bases lay in between. The CDR3 runs 13 residues. The CDR3 loop is CASSKGRVEKLFF. CDR3 DNA, as far as it was read: TGTGCCAGCAGCAAGGGTAGGGTTGAAAAA.

This clone was counted only a few times. The observed sequence ends 3 residues before the CDR3 terminus, with the missing tail filled in from the germline J gene. The V call is TRBV18, the J call TRBJ2-3; the match to TRBD2 covers 12 bases. V was pared by 6 bases and J by 3 bases, with 10 bases of the junction left unmatched. The CDR3 loop spans 17 amino acids. The germline CDR1 and CDR2 sequences are KGHSH and LQKENI. Partial CDR3 DNA: TGTGCCAGCTCCCGGACTAGCGGGGTCTTGGGGACAGATACG. It encodes CASSRTSGVLGTDT. The entire CDR3 protein reads CASSRTSGVLGTDTQYF.

The table lists this clone with many counts. The sequenced fragment ends 3 residues before the CDR3 boundary, so the rest is inferred from the germline J gene. The chain joins TRBV5-1 to TRBJ1-4; D unresolved. The germline V gene encodes CDR1 SGHRS and CDR2 YFSETQ. The V end lost 7 bases, the J end lost 4 bases, and 11 bases lay between the germline ends. The CDR3 spans 13 residues. CDR3 DNA, as far as it was read: TGCGCCAGCCGATCGGTAGTTAATGAAAAA. Its protein is CASRSVVNEK. The full CDR3 is CASRSVVNEKLFF.

This clone was counted at least ten times. Read coverage stops 3 residues before the CDR3 terminus; the germline J gene supplies the remainder. The chain recombines TRBV27 with TRBJ2-7, with 11 positions matching TRBD1. The trim removed 6 bases at V and 2 bases at J, leaving 6 bases unmatched. CDR3 length: 15 amino acids. In germline, CDR1 is MNHEY, CDR2 SMNVEV (reference sequence). The sequenced CDR3 bases are TGTGCCAGCAGCGCACTGGGACAGGGGGCCTACGAG. Amino acids: CASSALGQGAYE. The entire CDR3 sequence reads CASSALGQGAYEQYF.

About this clone itself: The DNA ends 3 residues before the CDR3 does, and the rest of the CDR3 is filled in from the germline J gene. The chain joins TRBV20-1 to TRBJ2-1, with 9 nucleotides matching TRBD2. J lost 3 bases, V lost 5 bases, and 8 bases had no gene match. Germline CDR1 DFQATT, CDR2 SNEGSKA (reference sequence). The CDR3 is 15 amino acids. The DNA read from the CDR3 is TGCAGTGCTGCTAGCGGGGAAAGCTTCTACAATGAG. Translation gives CSAASGESFYNE. The entire CDR3 reads CSAASGESFYNEQFF.

About this clone: Read data end 3 residues before the CDR3 end; the end is taken from the germline J gene. The gene calls are TRBV19 and TRBJ1-5; the D gene is possibly TRBD1 (6 bases). Per the germline V gene, CDR1 is LNHDA and CDR2 is SQIVND (reference sequence). The V end lost 4 bases, the J end lost 6 bases, and 16 bases lay between the germline ends. The CDR3 contains 15 residues. Incomplete CDR3 DNA: TGTGCCAGTAGTAGGCCCTCAGGGGATGGTCAGCCC. Translated: CASSRPSGDGQP. The whole CDR3 sequence is CASSRPSGDGQPQHF.

This clone has a count of ten or more. The read ends 3 residues before the CDR3 terminus; that terminus is restored from the germline J gene. The chain combines TRBV29-1 with TRBJ1-2; D perhaps matches TRBD1 (5 bases). The CDR3 length is 12 residues. Germline assignment: CDR1 SQVTM and CDR2 ANQGSEA. This chain's CDR3 is CSVGEQGVSYTF. The CDR3 DNA, read in part, is TGCAGCGTTGGCGAGCAGGGAGTAAGC.

This clone was observed many times. The read terminates 3 residues ahead of where the CDR3 ends, so the germline J gene completes it. The chain has TRBV5-1 and TRBJ2-2, with TRBD1 matching 9 bases. Germline V gives CDR1 SGHRS, CDR2 YFSETQ. This CDR3 spans 16 amino acids. With 7 bases clipped from V and 1 base from J, the junction kept 8 bases outside the gene matches. The CDR3 loop reads CASDRDRALNTGELFF. CDR3 bases read: TGCGCCAGCGACCGGGACAGGGCCTTGAACACCGGGGAG.

This clone has at least ten counts. The sequenced CDR3 bases are TGCAGTGCTCCTCGGACAGGGGTAACCGGGGAG. Translation: CSAPRTGVTGE. Given in full, the CDR3 is CSAPRTGVTGELFF. The chain is built from TRBV20-1 and TRBJ2-2, with 9 bases aligning to TRBD1. The CDR3 end lies 3 residues beyond the end of the read and is filled in from the germline J gene. Germline V gene sequence: CDR1 DFQATT, CDR2 SNEGSKA (reference sequence). J was trimmed by 5 bases and V by 5 bases; bases with no gene match: 6. CDR3 size: 14 residues.

This clone has a count of ten or more. The read stops 3 residues short of the end of the CDR3; the missing end is completed from the germline J gene. The chain carries TRBV19 and TRBJ1-4; TRBD1 agrees at 8 bases. Per germline, CDR1 LNHDA and CDR2 SQIVND (reference sequence). The ends lost 1 base at V and 2 bases at J; junction bases unmatched: 9. This CDR3 is built from 18 residues. CDR3 DNA (partial): TGTGCCAGTAGTATAGGTGGGACAGGATCGTGGACTAATGAAAAA. Amino acid sequence: CASSIGGTGSWTNEK. The whole CDR3 region reads CASSIGGTGSWTNEKLFF.

A note on this clone: The read ends 3 residues before the CDR3 terminus; that terminus is restored from the germline J gene. This chain connects TRBV30 to TRBJ1-1; no clear D gene. V was clipped by 0 bases and J by 1 base, with 12 bases between them. The length of the CDR3 is 15 residues. Germline CDR1 is GTSNPN and CDR2 is SVGIG (reference sequence). Incomplete CDR3 DNA: TGTGCCTGGAGTGTACTTTCAGCAGGGAACACTGAA. Translating gives CAWSVLSAGNTE. The full CDR3 sequence reads CAWSVLSAGNTEAFF. Variable domain in full (rest from reference TRBV30 and TRBJ1-1): SQTIHQWPATLVQPVGSPLSLECTVEGTSNPNLYWYRQAAGRGLQLLFYSVGIGQISSEVPQNLSASRPQDRQFILSSKKLLLSDSGFYLCAWSVLSAGNTEAFFGQGTRLTVV.

At least ten counts were recorded for this clone. CDR3 sequence: CASSLGSGLSYNEQFF. Partial CDR3 DNA: TGTGCCAGCAGTTTGGGTAGCGGGCTCTCCTACAATGAG. The chain uses TRBV6-2 or TRBV6-3 and TRBJ2-1; 7 nucleotides match TRBD2. The sequenced fragment ends 3 residues before the CDR3 boundary, so the rest is inferred from the germline J gene. The junction had 6 bases not matched to a gene; V was cut back by 4 bases and J by 0 bases. Germline V gene sequence: CDR1 MNHEY, CDR2 SVGEGT. The length of the CDR3 is 16 residues.

This clone was picked up many times. The CDR3 extends 3 residues past the end of the read, so its final part is completed from the germline J gene. The chain recombines TRBV3-1 (or the pseudogene TRBV3-2) with TRBJ2-3; maybe TRBD1 (5 bases). The CDR3 is made up of 13 amino acids. In germline, CDR1 is LGHDT, CDR2 YNNKEL (reference sequence). V was clipped by 7 bases and J by 4 bases, with 12 bases between them. The CDR3 sequence: CASNQGRADTQYF. The CDR3 bases that were read are TGTGCCAGCAACCAGGGTCGGGCAGATACG.

This clone occurred many times. Read data end 3 residues before the CDR3 end; the end is taken from the germline J gene. This chain joins TRBV4-2 and TRBJ2-3; TRBD2 matches at 7 bases. Germline V gives CDR1 LGHNA, CDR2 YNFKEQ. This CDR3 comprises 19 residues. With V trimmed by 0 bases and J by 2 bases, 14 bases remained unmatched. The CDR3 is CASSQEPRGRDRFTDTQYF. The DNA read from the CDR3 is TGTGCCAGCAGCCAAGAGCCCCGGGGGAGGGATCGATTCACAGATACG.

There are many counts of this clone. The read ends 3 residues early relative to the CDR3; the germline J gene fills the gap. This rearrangement joins TRBV20-1 to TRBJ2-3; 13 positions match TRBD2. V trimming: 2 bases; J trimming: 4 bases; junction bases outside the gene matches: 3. The germline CDR1 and CDR2 sequences are DFQATT and SNEGSKA (reference sequence). The CDR3 is 15 residues long. The sequenced CDR3 bases are TGCAGTGCTAGAAAGACTAGCGGGAGGTCAGATACG. Its protein is CSARKTSGRSDT. The whole CDR3 reads CSARKTSGRSDTQYF.

This clone was detected ten times or more. The sequenced fragment ends 3 residues before the CDR3 boundary, so the rest is inferred from the germline J gene. This chain links TRBV20-1 with TRBJ2-4; 9 bases are shared with TRBD1. The germline CDR1 and CDR2 sequences are DFQATT and SNEGSKA (reference sequence). Unmatched junction bases numbered 7, after V lost 7 bases and J lost 6 bases. CDR3 length: 13 residues. The CDR3 protein is CSVRGTGSNIQYF. The DNA read from the CDR3 is TGCAGTGTGCGGGGGACAGGGTCAAACATT.

This clone was found many times. The read is 3 residues too short to cover the CDR3 end, so that end is filled in from the germline J gene. The gene calls are TRBV7-3 and TRBJ2-1; 8 positions match TRBD2. V was clipped by 5 bases and J by 0 bases; unmatched bases: 6. The length of the CDR3 is 16 residues. Germline values: CDR1 SGHTA, CDR2 FQGTGA. CDR3 DNA (partial): TGTGCCAGCAGCCGTAACCGGGGGGGCTCCTACAATGAG. Its protein is CASSRNRGGSYNE. In full, the CDR3 is CASSRNRGGSYNEQFF.

This clone was counted at least ten times. The CDR3 goes on 3 residues after the read ends, and that part is filled in from the germline J gene. The V and J genes are TRBV20-1 and TRBJ2-1; 7 bases are a match to TRBD1. Germline CDR1 and CDR2: DFQATT and SNEGSKA (reference sequence). CDR3 length: 16 amino acids. With V trimmed by 0 bases and J by 5 bases, 10 bases remained unmatched. The CDR3 protein is CSARDPPRDRNNEQFF. The CDR3 bases that were read are TGCAGTGCTAGAGATCCCCCCCGGGACAGAAACAATGAG.

This clone was seen ten or more times. Read coverage stops 3 residues before the CDR3 terminus; the germline J gene supplies the remainder. This chain uses TRBV5-4 with TRBJ2-3; 8 bases map to TRBD1. The CDR3 sequence is 14 residues long. CDR1 and CDR2 (germline): SGHNT, YYREEE (reference sequence). The CDR3 region is CASSPGQVQETQYF. The sequenced part of the CDR3 DNA is TGTGCCAGCAGCCCGGGACAGGTCCAAGAGACG.

This clone occurred many times. Here the CDR3 reads CASTETGTFNEKLFF. The CDR3 DNA, read in part, is TGCGCCAGCACTGAAACAGGGACATTTAATGAAAAA. V usage is TRBV5-1 and J usage is TRBJ1-4, with D possibly being TRBD1 (6 bases). The DNA ends 3 residues before the CDR3 does, and the rest of the CDR3 is filled in from the germline J gene. CDR1 is SGHRS and CDR2 is YFSETQ in the germline V gene. The ends were cut back, 6 bases at V and 4 bases at J, with 16 bases in the middle. The CDR3 extends over 15 amino acids.

This clone was picked up many times. The sequenced CDR3 bases are TGTGCCAGTAGTATTTATCCCGGGTCCGGGGAG. Amino acid sequence: CASSIYPGSGE. The whole CDR3 protein is CASSIYPGSGELFF. The chain links TRBV19 to TRBJ2-2; no clear D gene. The read terminates 3 residues ahead of where the CDR3 ends, so the germline J gene completes it. Germline V gives CDR1 LNHDA, CDR2 SQIVND (reference sequence). Trimming shortened V by 3 bases and J by 6 bases, and 11 bases separated the two germline ends. The CDR3 has 14 amino acids.

This clone was picked up many times. The CDR3 end falls 3 residues outside the read, so it is completed with the germline J gene. The chain is built from TRBV30 and TRBJ2-3, with TRBD2 matching over 12 bases. The CDR3 loop spans 14 amino acids. CDR1 and CDR2 from the germline V gene are GTSNPN and SVGIG (reference sequence). Germline trimming cut 5 bases from V and 2 bases from J; bases unmatched to any gene: 2. This CDR3 is CAWASGRATDTQYF. The sequenced part of the CDR3 DNA is TGTGCCTGGGCTAGCGGGAGGGCCACAGATACG.

This clone was seen repeatedly, ten times or more. The read comes to an end 3 residues before the CDR3 does, leaving the germline J gene to fill in the end. The chain combines TRBV18 with TRBJ2-3; 11 positions match TRBD2. Germline CDR1 KGHSH, CDR2 LQKENI. J was trimmed by 5 bases and V by 3 bases; bases with no gene match: 10. The CDR3 loop spans 17 amino acids. CDR3 residues: CASSPSTSGSYGDTQYF. CDR3 DNA, as far as it was read: TGTGCCAGCTCACCCAGCACTAGCGGGAGTTACGGAGATACG.

This clone appeared many times. Read sequence stops 3 residues before the CDR3 end, and the germline J gene provides the missing end. The genes are TRBV14 and TRBJ1-4, with D perhaps matching TRBD1 (5 bases). Trimming took off 2 bases at V and 6 bases at J, with 25 bases between the two ends. The germline V gene encodes CDR1 SGHDN and CDR2 FVKESK. This CDR3 is built from 19 residues. The CDR3 loop is CASSQIGREEGGTHEKLFF. CDR3 bases read: TGTGCCAGCAGCCAAATAGGCAGGGAAGAAGGAGGTACCCATGAAAAA.

The table lists this clone with many counts. The read comes to an end 3 residues before the CDR3 does, leaving the germline J gene to fill in the end. This chain connects TRBV30 to TRBJ2-2; no clear D gene. CDR3 size: 13 residues. V lost 0 bases to trimming and J lost 7 bases, with 9 bases between them. Looked up from germline, CDR1 is GTSNPN and CDR2 is SVGIG (reference sequence). The covered CDR3 bases are TGTGCCTGGAGTGTAGGAACGGGCGGGGAG. Its translation is CAWSVGTGGE. The full CDR3 protein is CAWSVGTGGELFF.

This clone was picked up many times. The observed sequence ends 3 residues before the CDR3 terminus, with the missing tail filled in from the germline J gene. The rearrangement uses TRBV5-1 and TRBJ2-7, with a weak D call TRBD2 (5 bases). The CDR3 length is 18 residues. V was pared by 4 bases and J by 0 bases, with 23 bases between. Germline CDR1 SGHRS, CDR2 YFSETQ. Partial CDR3 DNA: TGCGCCAGCAGCCCCGGACCTGGGAACGTAGACTACTCCTACGAG. Residues: CASSPGPGNVDYSYE. The entire CDR3 sequence reads CASSPGPGNVDYSYEQYF.